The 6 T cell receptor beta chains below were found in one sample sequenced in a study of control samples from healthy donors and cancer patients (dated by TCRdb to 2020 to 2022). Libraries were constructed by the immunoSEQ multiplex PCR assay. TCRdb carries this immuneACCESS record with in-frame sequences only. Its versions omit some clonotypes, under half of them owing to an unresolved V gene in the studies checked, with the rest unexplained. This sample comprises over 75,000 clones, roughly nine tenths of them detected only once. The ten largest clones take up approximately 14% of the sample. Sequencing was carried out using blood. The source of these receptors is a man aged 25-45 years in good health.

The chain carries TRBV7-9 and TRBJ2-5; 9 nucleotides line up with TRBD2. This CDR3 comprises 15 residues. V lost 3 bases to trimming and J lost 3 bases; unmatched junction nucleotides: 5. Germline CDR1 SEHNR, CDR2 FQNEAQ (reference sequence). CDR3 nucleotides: TGTGCCAGCAGCTTTCCAGCGGGGGGAAAAGAGACCCAGTACTTC. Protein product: CASSFPAGGKETQYF.

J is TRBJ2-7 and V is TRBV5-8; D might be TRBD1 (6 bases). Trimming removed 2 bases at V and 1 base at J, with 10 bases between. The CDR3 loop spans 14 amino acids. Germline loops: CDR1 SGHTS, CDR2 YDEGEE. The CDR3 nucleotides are TGTGCCAGCAGCTTTGGAGGACAGTCCTACGAGCAGTACTTC. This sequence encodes CASSFGGQSYEQYF.

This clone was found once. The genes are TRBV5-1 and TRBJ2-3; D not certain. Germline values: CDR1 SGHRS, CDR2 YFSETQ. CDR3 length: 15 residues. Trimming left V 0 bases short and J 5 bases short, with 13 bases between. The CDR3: CASSLDSSWGDTQYF. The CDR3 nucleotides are TGCGCCAGCAGCTTGGACTCGTCTTGGGGAGATACGCAGTATTTT.

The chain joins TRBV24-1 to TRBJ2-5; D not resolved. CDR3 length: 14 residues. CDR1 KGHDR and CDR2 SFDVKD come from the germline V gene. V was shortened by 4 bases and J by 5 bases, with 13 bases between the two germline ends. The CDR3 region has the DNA TGTGCCACCAGTGACAATCTCTTGGGCGAGACCCAGTACTTC. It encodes CATSDNLLGETQYF.

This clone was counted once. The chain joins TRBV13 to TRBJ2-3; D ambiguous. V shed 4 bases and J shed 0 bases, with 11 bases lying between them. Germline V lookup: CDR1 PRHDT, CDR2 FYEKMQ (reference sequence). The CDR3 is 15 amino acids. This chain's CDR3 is CASSSRAPSTDTQYF. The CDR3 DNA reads TGTGCCAGCAGCTCCCGGGCCCCTAGCACAGATACGCAGTATTTT.

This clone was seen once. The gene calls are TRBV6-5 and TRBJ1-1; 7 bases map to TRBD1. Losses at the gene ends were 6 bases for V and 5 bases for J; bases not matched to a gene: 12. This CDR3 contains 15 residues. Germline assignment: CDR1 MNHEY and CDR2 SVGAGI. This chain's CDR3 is CASRSGGLGTTEAFF. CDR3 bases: TGTGCCAGCAGGTCAGGGGGGCTTGGAACAACTGAAGCTTTCTTT.